A single sample gave rise to the 6 T cell receptor beta chains below, sequenced in a study of blood T cell repertoires in COVID-19. The protocol was immunoSEQ multiplex PCR, while the TCRdb copy is restricted to in-frame clones and leaves out a portion. The repertoire holds 190,000 or so clones, with 75% to 90% as singletons. Sequencing input: PBMCs or T cells enriched from blood (not recorded which). The receptors stem from a woman between 25 and 40 years old who had recovered from COVID-19.

This chain links TRBV7-8 with TRBJ2-7; 8 bases map to TRBD2. In germline, CDR1 is SGHVS, CDR2 FQNEAQ. CDR3 size: 14 residues. Trimming cost V 3 bases and J 2 bases; bases outside gene matches: 3. The CDR3 coding sequence is TGTGCCAGCAGCTTCAGGCGGGGGGCCTACGAGCAGTACTTC. This encodes CASSFRRGAYEQYF. The complete variable domain, with remaining parts taken from reference TRBV7-8 and TRBJ2-7, reads GAGVSQSPRYKVAKRGQDVALRCDPISGHVSLFWYQQALGQGPEFLTYFQNEAQLDKSGLPSDRFFAERPEGSVSTLKIQRTQQEDSAVYLCASSFRRGAYEQYFGPGTRLTVT.

V is TRBV30 and J is TRBJ2-5; TRBD2 agrees at 15 bases. Losses at the gene ends were 2 bases for V and 2 bases for J; bases not matched to a gene: 9. The CDR3 length is 18 residues. In germline, CDR1 is GTSNPN, CDR2 SVGIG (reference sequence). In DNA form, the CDR3 reads TGTGCCTGGAGTAGCGGACGTGGGACTAGCGGGGGGCAAGAGACCCAGTACTTC. Translating gives CAWSSGRGTSGGQETQYF.

The chain links TRBV30 to TRBJ1-5, with D unclear. The germline CDR1 and CDR2 sequences are GTSNPN and SVGIG (reference sequence). Deletions cut 2 bases from V and 0 bases from J, with 11 bases between. The CDR3 length is 15 residues. CDR3 DNA sequence: TGTGCCTGGAGTAGAGCGACCTTTAGCAATCAGCCCCAGCATTTT. It codes for CAWSRATFSNQPQHF.

This clone was found a few times. V is TRBV7-9 and J is TRBJ2-7; 7 nucleotides line up with TRBD2. The CDR3 is 13 amino acids. The V gene end was trimmed by 4 bases and the J gene end by 6 bases; junction bases not matched to a gene: 6. Germline CDR1 SEHNR, CDR2 FQNEAQ (reference sequence). Here the CDR3 reads CASSSGLVREQYF. DNA for the CDR3: TGTGCCAGCAGCTCAGGACTAGTACGCGAGCAGTACTTC.

The chain combines TRBV30 with TRBJ2-3; 11 nucleotides match TRBD2. This CDR3 has 15 amino acids. Per germline, CDR1 GTSNPN and CDR2 SVGIG (reference sequence). V gave up 2 bases and J gave up 5 bases; unmatched junction bases: 6. This chain's CDR3 is CAWSTTSGVQDTQYF. CDR3 DNA sequence: TGTGCCTGGAGTACGACTAGCGGGGTACAAGATACGCAGTATTTT. Looking up the rest from reference TRBV30 and TRBJ2-3 gives the full variable domain: SQTIHQWPATLVQPVGSPLSLECTVEGTSNPNLYWYRQAAGRGLQLLFYSVGIGQISSEVPQNLSASRPQDRQFILSSKKLLLSDSGFYLCAWSTTSGVQDTQYFGPGTRLTVL.

The rearrangement joins TRBV7-2 to TRBJ1-1, with unresolved D. Germline assignment: CDR1 SGHTA and CDR2 FQGNSA. V dropped 6 bases and J dropped 2 bases, with 10 bases sitting between them. The CDR3 extends over 13 amino acids. CDR3 region: CASSLQRNTEAFF. DNA of the CDR3: TGTGCCAGCAGTCTACAGAGAAACACTGAAGCTTTCTTT.